The rows below give T cell receptor beta chains drawn from one sample of a study of ipilimumab plus nivolumab after autologous stem cell transplantation. The data were produced by immunoSEQ multiplex PCR, yet TCRdb's version contains in-frame clones alone and is incomplete. The sample includes 77,000 or so clones, around 80% of them seen just once. This material consisted of PBMCs, taken in a trial of ipilimumab plus nivolumab as post-transplant consolidation. The receptor source for this set is a male donor with diffuse large B-cell lymphoma. CDR3s include the opening cysteine and the closing phenylalanine or tryptophan. D genes are given only for firm matches. Size tells how often a clone was seen (once, few, many) or the class of an expanded clone, and some rows leave it out.

CDR3 DNA	CDR3 protein	D gene	J gene	clone size	V gene
TGCGCCAGCAGCCGAACCGGGATCAACACCGGGGAGCTGTTTTTT	CASSRTGINTGELFF	NA	TRBJ2-2	NA	TRBV5-1
TGTGCCATCAGCGGGGACAGGGGTCCCAATGAGCAGTTCTTC	CAISGDRGPNEQFF	TRBD1	TRBJ2-1	NA	TRBV10-3
TGTGCCATCAGTGTAAGCAGCAGTTATAATTCACCCCTCCACTTT	CAISVSSSYNSPLHF	NA	TRBJ1-6	NA	TRBV10-3
TGTGCCAGCAGTTGGACAGGGGTACGTCCCCAAGAGACCCAGTACTTC	CASSWTGVRPQETQYF	TRBD1	TRBJ2-5	NA	TRBV27
TGTGCCAGCAGCGGGGACACCGCAGGGCATTTT	CASSGDTAGHF	NA	TRBJ1-5	NA	TRBV6-1
TGCGCCAGCAGCCAGCGGACAGGGAGTGTTAGTACGAATGAGCAGTTCTTC	CASSQRTGSVSTNEQFF	TRBD1	TRBJ2-1	NA	TRBV4-1
TGTGCCAGCAGTTTAAGTGGGACAGGGGCCAATGAGCAGTTCTTC	CASSLSGTGANEQFF	TRBD1	TRBJ2-1	NA	TRBV27
TGCAGCGTTGATGGGGGGGCCCGGGTAGGAGAGACCCAGTACTTC	CSVDGGARVGETQYF	NA	TRBJ2-5	NA	TRBV29-1
TGCGCCAGCAGCTTGGTAGCAGGGCGGGACACCGGGGAGCTGTTTTTT	CASSLVAGRDTGELFF	NA	TRBJ2-2	NA	TRBV5-1
TGCAGCGTTGACCATGGTGAAAAACTGTTTTTT	CSVDHGEKLFF	NA	TRBJ1-4	NA	TRBV29-1
TGTGCCTGGGCCGGAACTACCATCCACAGTACGCAGTATTTT	CAWAGTTIHSTQYF	NA	TRBJ2-3	NA	TRBV30
TGTGCCACCAGCAGCGAGACTAGCGGGGGGAACGAGCAGTACTTC	CATSSETSGGNEQYF	TRBD2	TRBJ2-7	NA	TRBV15
TGTGCCAGTAGTATAGCGGTTGGGACAGGGCCCGACTATGGCTACACCTTC	CASSIAVGTGPDYGYTF	TRBD1	TRBJ1-2	NA	TRBV19
TGTGCCAGCAGCTTAGTGACGGGGGCATGGCGCTACACCTTC	CASSLVTGAWRYTF	NA	TRBJ1-2	NA	TRBV7-2
TGTGCCAGCAGTCCCTGGGGACTAGCGGGGAATTCATACGAGCAGTACTTC	CASSPWGLAGNSYEQYF	TRBD2	TRBJ2-7	NA	TRBV27
TGCGCCAGCAGCTTGTCAGGGGGCGACTACGAGCAGTACTTC	CASSLSGGDYEQYF	TRBD1	TRBJ2-7	few	TRBV5-1
TGTGCCATCAGTGAGTCTTTAGCGGGGGACCACTCCTACGAGCAGTACTTC	CAISESLAGDHSYEQYF	TRBD2	TRBJ2-7	few	TRBV10-3
TGTGCCAGCAGTTTAACACAGCCCGTAGGCTACACCTTC	CASSLTQPVGYTF	NA	TRBJ1-2	NA	TRBV28
TGTGCCAGTAGTAAAGACAGAGCTAACTATGGCTACACCTTC	CASSKDRANYGYTF	NA	TRBJ1-2	NA	TRBV19
TGTGCCAGTAGTATTTCCGAGGGTACATACGAGCAGTACTTC	CASSISEGTYEQYF	NA	TRBJ2-7	NA	TRBV19
TGTGCCAGCACCTTAGCGGGGGGGAGCACAGATACGCAGTATTTT	CASTLAGGSTDTQYF	TRBD2	TRBJ2-3	NA	TRBV6-1
TGCGCCAGCAGCTTGGATTCTAGTGTGAATGAGCAGTTCTTC	CASSLDSSVNEQFF	NA	TRBJ2-1	NA	TRBV5-1
TGTGCCAGTAGCAACTCAGGGACAGGGGTCAAAGAAGCCGGAAACACCATATATTTT	CASSNSGTGVKEAGNTIYF	TRBD1	TRBJ1-3	NA	TRBV19
TGTGCAAGTCGCTTAACGGCGGGGGGGCCCTACGAGCAGTACTTC	CASRLTAGGPYEQYF	NA	TRBJ2-7	NA	TRBV12-2
TGCGCCAGCAGCTTTACTCCCACAGATACGCAGTATTTT	CASSFTPTDTQYF	NA	TRBJ2-3	NA	TRBV5-1
TGTGCCAGTAGTACCACGGACGGACGCTATGGCTACACCTTC	CASSTTDGRYGYTF	NA	TRBJ1-2	NA	TRBV19
TGTGCCAGCAGCTTAGCAGACACGTCTGAAGGGGTTTTT	CASSLADTSEGVF	NA	TRBJ1-5	NA	TRBV7-8
TGTGCCAGCAGCAAGGGGACAGTAGAAGCTTTCTTT	CASSKGTVEAFF	TRBD1	TRBJ1-1	NA	TRBV7-9
TGCGCCAGCAGCTTGGGAGGCGAAGGGGGTTGGGAGACCCAGTACTTC	CASSLGGEGGWETQYF	NA	TRBJ2-5	NA	TRBV5-1